This T cell receptor beta chain derives from a study of cytotoxic CD8 clonotypes in ibrutinib-treated CLL. Study context: Researchers reported approximately twelve relapsed/refractory and approximately 15 treatment-naive patients, roughly 18 of them IGHV unmutated.

V lost 8 bases, J lost 0 bases, and 7 bases stayed unmatched. The CDR3 spans 16 residues. Germline V CDR1 and CDR2: SNHLY, FYNNEI. General observations from the study: Clonality measured at baseline exceeded age-matched healthy donors, tracking circulating CD8+ T-cell counts.

Concerning this clone: Its antigen is not identified.

Investigators sought sequencing depths of between 1 in 200,000 and 1 in 1 million T cells. Profiled with immunoSEQ multiplex PCR; TCRdb holds only in-frame clones, not every one. The sample lists about 150,000 clones, roughly 76% occurring once. Approximately 2 micrograms of genomic DNA from cryopreserved PBMCs went into TCR beta libraries. This sequence was found in a human donor with chronic lymphocytic leukemia. The sample consisted of PBMCs, taken after 24 months of ibrutinib treatment. The chain recombines TRBV2 with TRBJ1-5, with 10 bases fitting TRBD1. The CDR3 loop is CASRGQGITSNQPQHF. In DNA, the CDR3 is TGTGCCAGCCGGGGACAGGGGATTACTAGCAATCAGCCCCAGCATTTT.